The 3 T cell receptor beta chains reported below all come from one sample, sequenced in a study of cytomegalovirus exposure and HLA in healthy donors. Both 60 Vbeta primers and 13 Jbeta primers went into the PCR. Only in-frame clones appear in the TCRdb table, and some are missing; sequencing was by immunoSEQ multiplex PCR. The data contain around 65,000 clones, about three quarters of them seen just once; the ten biggest clones take up almost 7.5%. The sample comprised PBMCs. These receptors were collected from a young woman in good health and CMV-seropositive.

The V call is TRBV30, the J call TRBJ1-4; TRBD1 is a possible D gene (5 bases). Per the germline V gene, CDR1 is GTSNPN and CDR2 is SVGIG (reference sequence). The V and J ends lost 2 bases and 8 bases respectively, with 18 bases between them. The CDR3 is 15 residues long. In DNA form, the CDR3 reads TGTGCCTGGAGTCCCCGGGCGGGGGTTTACGAAAAACTGTTTTTT. It specifies CAWSPRAGVYEKLFF.

This sequence joins TRBV18 and TRBJ2-5; 9 bases are shared with TRBD1. Per the germline V gene, CDR1 is KGHSH and CDR2 is LQKENI. The CDR3 totals 15 residues. V lost 3 bases and J lost 4; bases outside the gene matches: 6. The CDR3: CASSPTTTGGETQYF. The CDR3 DNA is TGTGCCAGCTCACCCACTACGACAGGGGGAGAGACCCAGTACTTC. The whole variable domain, filled in from reference TRBV18 and TRBJ2-5, reads NAGVMQNPRHLVRRRGQEARLRCSPMKGHSHVYWYRQLPEEGLKFMVYLQKENIIDESGMPKERFSAEFPKEGPSILRIQQVVRGDSAAYFCASSPTTTGGETQYFGPGTRLLVL.

The chain couples TRBV11-2 to TRBJ2-1, with TRBD2 matching 8 bases. Germline values: CDR1 SGHAT, CDR2 FQNNGV. CDR3 length equals 16 residues. J lost 7 bases, V lost 2 bases, and 10 bases had no gene match. CDR3 amino acids: CASSLLRGRNRNEQFF. The CDR3 DNA reads TGTGCCAGCAGCTTACTCCGCGGGAGGAATCGGAATGAGCAGTTCTTC.